These 30 T cell receptor beta chains share one sample of origin, sequenced in a study of cytomegalovirus exposure and HLA in healthy donors. Using immunoSEQ multiplex PCR, the repertoire was profiled, and TCRdb retains in-frame clones only, with some absent. The repertoire holds approximately 180,000 clones, with 86% as singletons. The specimen sequenced was PBMCs. These receptor sequences come from a man younger than 35 in good health and CMV-seropositive.

The chain joins TRBV5-1 to TRBJ2-1, with 7 bases lining up with TRBD2. The germline V gene has CDR1 SGHRS and CDR2 YFSETQ. The length of the CDR3 is 15 residues. Trimming at V came to 2 bases and at J to 0 bases, leaving 2 bases not matched to a gene. The CDR3 here is CASSLREVSYNEQFF. In DNA, the CDR3 is TGCGCCAGCAGCTTACGGGAGGTCTCCTACAATGAGCAGTTCTTC.

This clone was observed a single time. The chain employs TRBV21-1 and TRBJ2-7; the tabulated D call, TRBD2, remains unverified against the DNA. TRBV21-1 is flagged as a pseudogene. The CDR3 has 15 amino acids. CDR3 region: CASRVYKRVRGKQYF. CDR3 nucleotide sequence: TGTGCCAGCAGAGTTTACAAGCGAGTAAGAGGAAAGCAGTACTTC.

The chain is built from TRBV18 and TRBJ2-7, with D possibly matching TRBD2 (6 bases). Looked up from germline, CDR1 is KGHSH and CDR2 is LQKENI. The length of the CDR3 is 17 residues. The V and J ends lost 2 bases and 0 bases respectively, with 17 bases between them. CDR3 amino acids: CASSPGPQREASYEQYF. For the CDR3, the DNA is TGTGCCAGCTCACCAGGTCCACAGAGGGAGGCCTCCTACGAGCAGTACTTC.

CDR3 residues: CASSPRRQLMTEAFF. CDR3 in DNA: TGTGCCAGCAGTCCCCGTCGACAATTGATGACTGAAGCTTTCTTT. The chain combines TRBV27 with TRBJ1-1; no clear D. Trimming took 5 bases from V and 5 from J, leaving 18 bases between them. This CDR3 has 15 amino acids. Germline V gene data show CDR1 as MNHEY and CDR2 as SMNVEV (reference sequence).

The chain carries TRBV29-1 and TRBJ2-3; 8 nucleotides align to TRBD2. CDR1 and CDR2 from the germline V gene are SQVTM and ANQGSEA. This CDR3 is built from 14 residues. The V gene end was trimmed by 5 bases and the J gene end by 4 bases; junction bases not matched to a gene: 8. The CDR3 bases are TGCAGCGTTCAATTGGTAGCGGGGCCAGATACGCAGTATTTT. As protein: CSVQLVAGPDTQYF.

The chain is built from TRBV7-8 and TRBJ2-6; possibly TRBD2 for D (5 bases). V lost 5 bases, J lost 4 bases, and 12 bases lay in between. CDR3 length equals 15 residues. Germline CDR1 reads SGHVS; CDR2 reads FQNEAQ. CDR3 sequence reads: CASSPTGYGANVLTF. DNA of the CDR3: TGTGCCAGCAGCCCCACGGGGTACGGGGCCAACGTCCTGACTTTC.

V and J are TRBV7-9 and TRBJ1-6; D might be TRBD1 (5 bases). The CDR3 loop spans 16 amino acids. Trimming stripped 2 bases from V and 0 bases from J, with 8 bases between. CDR1 and CDR2 (germline): SEHNR, FQNEAQ (reference sequence). The CDR3 is CASSLRGSSYNSPLHF. CDR3 coding DNA: TGTGCCAGCAGCTTACGGGGGAGCTCCTATAATTCACCCCTCCACTTT.

This clone showed up just a few times. The genes are TRBV7-3 and TRBJ2-3, with TRBD1 as a possible D gene (7 bases). The CDR3 contains 16 residues. Germline loops: CDR1 SGHTA, CDR2 FQGTGA. Trimming cost V 5 bases and J 1 base, with 16 bases left between them. The CDR3 region has the DNA TGTGCCAGCAGCCAGGGCGGGACAGTCCGCACAGATACGCAGTATTTT. It specifies CASSQGGTVRTDTQYF.

Only a few counts were recorded for this clone. V usage is TRBV27 and J usage is TRBJ2-5, with 7 bases fitting TRBD1. The CDR3 consists of 16 residues. V dropped 6 bases and J dropped 4; count of bases not matched to a gene: 14. Looked up from germline, CDR1 is MNHEY and CDR2 is SMNVEV (reference sequence). CDR3 sequence: CASRPNPRGYAETQYF. CDR3 nucleotide sequence: TGTGCCAGCAGGCCCAATCCCAGGGGGTATGCAGAGACCCAGTACTTC.

The CDR3 spells CASSLASGNTIYF. CDR3 nucleotide sequence: TGCGCCAGCAGCTTGGCATCCGGAAACACCATATATTTT. This chain connects TRBV5-1 to TRBJ1-3; D is unclear. The CDR3 spans 13 residues. Germline CDR1 and CDR2: SGHRS and YFSETQ. Trimming pared 0 bases from V and 4 bases from J, leaving 5 bases between. Looking up the rest from reference TRBV5-1 and TRBJ1-3 gives the full variable domain: KAGVTQTPRYLIKTRGQQVTLSCSPISGHRSVSWYQQTPGQGLQFLFEYFSETQRNKGNFPGRFSGRQFSNSRSEMNVSTLELGDSALYLCASSLASGNTIYFGEGSWLTVV.

The chain links TRBV5-6 to TRBJ1-4; D is possibly TRBD1 (5 bases). CDR1 SGHDT and CDR2 YYEEEE come from the germline V gene. The CDR3 contains 15 residues. V was cut by 0 bases and J by 3 bases, with 9 bases left in between. This CDR3 reads CASSLDRGANEKLFF. The CDR3 nucleotides read TGTGCCAGCAGCTTGGATAGGGGCGCTAATGAAAAACTGTTTTTT.

This clone appeared once. The chain has TRBV4-3 and TRBJ2-1, with D possibly TRBD2 on 5 matching bases. This CDR3 is 16 amino acids long. V shed 1 base and J shed 0 bases, with 10 bases lying between them. Germline V lookup: CDR1 LGHNA, CDR2 YSLEER. In nucleotides, the CDR3 is TGCGCCAGCAGCCAAGTAGCGAGCTCCTCCTACAATGAGCAGTTCTTC. Protein sequence: CASSQVASSSYNEQFF.

V and J are TRBV6-5 and TRBJ1-2; D uncertain. Trimming took off 3 bases at V and 5 bases at J, with 10 bases between the two ends. Germline lookup yields CDR1 MNHEY and CDR2 SVGAGI. The CDR3 is 13 amino acids. In DNA form, the CDR3 reads TGTGCCAGCAGTTATGGGAGAATATATGGCTACACCTTC. This gives the protein CASSYGRIYGYTF.

This chain joins TRBV19 and TRBJ1-4; 7 bases are shared with TRBD1. The J segment lost 7 bases and the V segment lost 5 bases, leaving 7 bases of the junction unmatched. The CDR3 loop spans 14 amino acids. Germline values: CDR1 LNHDA, CDR2 SQIVND (reference sequence). The DNA for the CDR3 is TGTGCCAGTAGTGCCCAGGGGGAAACTGAAAAACTGTTTTTT. Translation gives CASSAQGETEKLFF.

The chain is built from TRBV9 and TRBJ2-2; TRBD2 matches at 8 bases. The V and J ends lost 3 bases and 7 bases, in that order; junction bases with no gene match: 11. The CDR3 spans 16 residues. Germline V gene sequence: CDR1 SGDLS, CDR2 YYNGEE. The chain's CDR3 is CASSAHSGVRSGELFF. The CDR3 region has the DNA TGTGCCAGCAGCGCTCATAGCGGGGTCCGAAGCGGGGAGCTGTTTTTT.

This clone has more than one count but fewer than ten. CDR3 in DNA: TGTGCCAGCACCACAGGACCATATCAGCCCCAGCATTTT. Protein sequence: CASTTGPYQPQHF. V gene TRBV27 combines with J gene TRBJ1-5; maybe TRBD1 (5 bases). Per the germline V gene, CDR1 is MNHEY and CDR2 is SMNVEV (reference sequence). With 7 bases removed from V and 5 bases from J, the gap between germline ends came to 12 bases. CDR3 length: 13 residues.

The gene calls are TRBV29-1 and TRBJ1-4; D is uncertain. The CDR3 length is 13 residues. The germline V and J ends were trimmed by 5 bases and 2 bases, with 9 bases remaining between them. Germline V gene lookup returns CDR1 SQVTM and CDR2 ANQGSEA. As DNA, the CDR3 is TGCAGCGTTCTCGACATGACTAATGAAAAACTGTTTTTT. This gives the protein CSVLDMTNEKLFF. Using reference TRBV29-1 and TRBJ1-4 for the parts outside the CDR3, the full variable domain is SAVISQKPSRDICQRGTSLTIQCQVDSQVTMMFWYRQQPGQSLTLIATANQGSEATYESGFVIDKFPISRPNLTFSTLTVSNMSPEDSSIYLCSVLDMTNEKLFFGSGTQLSVL.

The genes are TRBV5-1 and TRBJ2-2; D perhaps matches TRBD2 (6 bases). CDR3 length equals 15 residues. V was cut by 4 bases and J by 3 bases, with 13 bases left in between. Germline CDR1 reads SGHRS; CDR2 reads YFSETQ. CDR3 sequence reads: CASSRSGGHTGELFF. CDR3 DNA sequence: TGCGCCAGCAGCCGCTCCGGGGGTCACACCGGGGAGCTGTTTTTT.

This clone has just one count. The rearrangement uses TRBV7-9 and TRBJ2-1; TRBD2 matches at 10 bases. The V segment lost 1 base and the J segment 8 bases; nucleotides outside the gene matches: 8. CDR3 size: 16 residues. In germline, CDR1 is SEHNR, CDR2 FQNEAQ (reference sequence). The CDR3 DNA reads as TGTGCCAGCAGCTTAGTAACGACTAGCGGGTTCTATGAGCAGTTCTTC. Translating gives CASSLVTTSGFYEQFF.

The chain recombines TRBV2 with TRBJ2-3; 10 nucleotides agree with TRBD2. The CDR3 runs 17 residues. V lost 9 bases, J lost 0 bases, and 12 bases stayed unmatched. Germline V lookup: CDR1 SNHLY, CDR2 FYNNEI. CDR3 DNA sequence: TGTGCCAGTCAACCAGCGGGAGGGCCACCTAGCACAGATACGCAGTATTTT. It yields the protein CASQPAGGPPSTDTQYF.

This clone has a handful of counts. CDR3 loop: CASRGGNEQYF. The CDR3 DNA reads as TGTGCCAGCAGGGGGGGAAACGAGCAGTACTTC. V gene TRBV6-5 combines with J gene TRBJ2-7; tentative D call: TRBD2 (6 bases). V dropped 6 bases and J dropped 5 bases, with 8 bases sitting between them. This CDR3 contains 11 residues. The germline CDR1 and CDR2 sequences are MNHEY and SVGAGI.

On this clone: This sample includes further DNA sequences coding for the same CDR3. The V and J genes are TRBV7-2 and TRBJ1-5; TRBD1 agrees at 7 bases. This CDR3 region has 14 residues. With V trimmed by 5 bases and J by 5 bases, 6 bases remained unmatched. The V gene's germline CDR1 is SGHTA and CDR2 FQGNSA. The CDR3 region is CASSPRTGDQPQHF. CDR3 bases: TGTGCCAGCAGCCCTCGAACAGGGGATCAGCCCCAGCATTTT.

This rearrangement joins TRBV7-2 to TRBJ2-7, with TRBD2 identical over 12 bases. Germline values: CDR1 SGHTA, CDR2 FQGNSA. The CDR3 totals 15 residues. V trimming: 8 bases; J trimming: 2 bases; junction bases outside the gene matches: 7. CDR3 sequence: CASSATSGRAYEQYF. The CDR3 DNA follows: TGTGCCAGCTCAGCGACTAGCGGGAGAGCCTACGAGCAGTACTTC.

The chain recombines TRBV21-1 with TRBJ2-7; whether TRBD2, the table's D call, matches the DNA was not checked. TRBV21-1 is described as a pseudogene. CDR3 length: 16 residues. CDR3 sequence (DNA): TGTGCCAGCAGCAAAAGTTGGTTGCCTAGCTCCTACGAGCAGTACTTC. Translating gives CASSKSWLPSSYEQYF.

The CDR3, as DNA: TGCGCCAGCAGCCAGGGCCGTAGCACAGATACGCAGTATTTT. The encoded protein is CASSQGRSTDTQYF. The gene calls are TRBV5-1 and TRBJ2-3; D perhaps matches TRBD1 (5 bases). The germline gives CDR1 SGHRS, CDR2 YFSETQ. The V end was cut by 4 bases, the J end by 0 bases, with 9 bases between. The CDR3 length is 14 residues. The variable domain in full, completed from reference TRBV5-1 and TRBJ2-3, reads KAGVTQTPRYLIKTRGQQVTLSCSPISGHRSVSWYQQTPGQGLQFLFEYFSETQRNKGNFPGRFSGRQFSNSRSEMNVSTLELGDSALYLCASSQGRSTDTQYFGPGTRLTVL.

This clone was detected only once. CDR3 in amino acids: CATSRDPLGLGGQETQYF. The CDR3 DNA reads TGTGCCACCAGCAGAGATCCCCTAGGCCTCGGGGGGCAAGAGACCCAGTACTTC. The chain combines TRBV15 with TRBJ2-5, with 7 bases identical to TRBD2. V shed 0 bases, J shed 2 bases, and the junction held 12 bases outside the gene matches. The CDR3 contains 18 residues. Germline CDR1 and CDR2: LNHNV and YYDKDF (reference sequence).

V usage is TRBV2 and J usage is TRBJ2-1; 11 bases agree with TRBD2. The CDR3 has 15 residues. V dropped 6 bases and J dropped 4; count of bases not matched to a gene: 5. CDR1 and CDR2 (germline): SNHLY, FYNNEI. CDR3 loop: CASSSGTSGYNEQFF. The CDR3 DNA reads TGTGCCAGCAGCTCCGGGACTAGCGGATACAATGAGCAGTTCTTC.

The chain joins TRBV5-1 to TRBJ2-1; D is ambiguous. Germline V gene data show CDR1 as SGHRS and CDR2 as YFSETQ. V lost 2 bases and J 6 bases, leaving 15 bases between the germline ends. The CDR3 length is 15 residues. CDR3 sequence (DNA): TGCGCCAGCAGCTTAGACTCCCTTACCGCCAATGAGCAGTTCTTC. As protein: CASSLDSLTANEQFF.

The chain uses TRBV28 and TRBJ1-2, with 10 bases fitting TRBD1. Germline V gene sequence: CDR1 MDHEN, CDR2 SYDVKM. There are 14 residues in the CDR3. With V trimmed by 5 bases and J by 7 bases, 7 bases remained unmatched. The CDR3 DNA reads as TGTGCCAGCAGTCCCGGGACAGGGGTAGGTGGCTACACCTTC. This codes for CASSPGTGVGGYTF.

DNA of the CDR3: TGTGCCAGCACCGATGGACTTCGCCAGTTCTTC. Its protein is CASTDGLRQFF. The chain uses TRBV28 and TRBJ2-1; tentative D call: TRBD2 (5 bases). The CDR3 is 11 amino acids. Per germline, CDR1 MDHEN and CDR2 SYDVKM. V was cut by 7 bases and J by 13 bases, with 14 bases left in between.